This T cell receptor (beta chain) came from a study of T cell responses to AZD1222 COVID-19 vaccine. The CDR3 covers 14 residues. CDR1 is LNHDA and CDR2 is SQIVND in the germline V gene (reference sequence). V dropped 1 base and J dropped 9 bases, with 10 bases sitting between them. Generated by immunoSEQ multiplex PCR, the TCRdb table keeps only in-frame clones and is missing some. The profile shows about 120,000 clones, roughly 87% of them singletons. The study, taken as a whole, reports: Donors were chiefly white British, with a greater number of females, and clonal diversity was perhaps underestimated. Following two doses of AZD1222, Spike-specific TCR breadth and depth rose. A reported finding is that nearly half of spike-specific TCRs target unmutated variant regions. The peak T cell response came first, and repertoires were sampled only after it.

Note on this clone: Its antigen is unknown.

The sequencing used peripheral blood, collected 28 days after the second AZD1222 dose. The V gene is TRBV19, the J gene TRBJ1-6, with D unclear. This sequence originates from an adult who received the AZD1222 COVID-19 vaccine. The CDR3 coding sequence is TGTGCCAGTAGTATAGGAGTGAACTCTTCACCCCTCCACTTT. This translates into CASSIGVNSSPLHF.